Below are 14 T cell receptor beta chains sequenced from a single sample in a study of human T cells and chemical hapten exposure. Time point given: patch test 1, 2 weeks after DPC sensitization. Treatment defined: therapeutic diphenylcyclopropenone sensitization with weekly scalp DPC. TCRdb ran MiXCR on the RACE reads and lists one entry per CDR3 protein. The repertoire holds 75,000 to 95,000 distinct CDR3 sequences, with about 12% as singletons. The sample consisted of whole blood, taken in connection with sensitization to the hapten diphenylcyclopropenone (DPC). Source of these receptors: a woman in her sixties or seventies with alopecia areata. Some clones in this sample may be carry-over from other donors' samples.

The genes are TRBV29-1 and TRBJ2-5, with D perhaps matching TRBD1 (6 bases). Germline V lookup: CDR1 SQVTM, CDR2 ANQGSEA. Trimming pared 5 bases from V and 5 bases from J, leaving 6 bases between. The CDR3 is made up of 10 amino acids. The CDR3 region has the DNA TGCAGCGTTAGGGGGGAGACCCAGTACTTC. Its protein is CSVRGETQYF.

This clonotype was detected many times. This chain links TRBV7-9 with TRBJ1-5; unclear D gene. Trimming shortened V by 0 bases and J by 8 bases, and 11 bases separated the two germline ends. The CDR3 runs 14 residues. CDR1 and CDR2 (germline): SEHNR, FQNEAQ (reference sequence). CDR3 DNA sequence: TGTGCCAGCAGCTTAGCGAGGCACCCGGAGCCCCAGCATTTT. Translation: CASSLARHPEPQHF. The variable domain in full, completed from reference TRBV7-9 and TRBJ1-5, reads DTGVSQNPRHKITKRGQNVTFRCDPISEHNRLYWYRQTLGQGPEFLTYFQNEAQLEKSRLLSDRFSAERPKGSFSTLEIQRTEQGDSAMYLCASSLARHPEPQHFGDGTRLSIL.

This chain uses TRBV24-1 with TRBJ2-3, with TRBD1 as a possible D gene (6 bases). The V end was cut by 3 bases, the J end by 0 bases, with 9 bases between. This CDR3 has 15 amino acids. Germline CDR1 and CDR2: KGHDR and SFDVKD. CDR3 coding DNA: TGTGCCACCAGTGATCGAGGACAGAGCACAGATACGCAGTATTTT. It codes for CATSDRGQSTDTQYF.

The V call is TRBV7-6, the J call TRBJ2-1; D possibly uses TRBD1 or TRBD2 (5 bases each). The germline V gene has CDR1 SGHVS and CDR2 FNYEAQ. The CDR3 has 18 amino acids. The V end was cut by 2 bases, the J end by 4 bases, with 21 bases between. In DNA, the CDR3 is TGTGCCAGCAGCTTAACACGAGGGACGGTAGAAAATTACAATGAGCAGTTCTTC. Amino acids: CASSLTRGTVENYNEQFF.

This clonotype has ten or more counts. The chain has TRBV5-6 and TRBJ1-1; D unclear. Germline-derived CDR1 and CDR2 are SGHDT and YYEEEE. V was cut by 1 base and J by 1 base, with 5 bases left in between. The CDR3 sequence is 13 residues long. The CDR3 sequence: CASSLRPNTEAFF. CDR3 sequence (DNA): TGTGCCAGCAGCTTGCGCCCGAACACTGAAGCTTTCTTT.

This clonotype came up a few times. The rearrangement links TRBV12-3 or TRBV12-4 to TRBJ2-7; TRBD2 matches 9 bases. CDR3 length equals 15 residues. The ends lost 2 bases at V and 0 bases at J; junction bases unmatched: 2. The CDR3 DNA reads TGTGCCAGCAGTTTATCGCGGGGGGGCTCCTACGAGCAGTACTTC. Residues: CASSLSRGGSYEQYF.

This clonotype was recorded many times. This chain uses TRBV29-1 with TRBJ2-1, with 13 bases fitting TRBD2. Unmatched junction bases numbered 5, after V lost 7 bases and J lost 5 bases. CDR3 length equals 14 residues. Germline loops: CDR1 SQVTM, CDR2 ANQGSEA. The CDR3 spells CSGRTSGGNNEQFF. As DNA, the CDR3 is TGCAGCGGACGGACTAGCGGGGGAAACAATGAGCAGTTCTTC.

The chain carries TRBV30 and TRBJ1-3; TRBD1 matches 7 bases. Unmatched junction bases numbered 17, after V lost 4 bases and J lost 2 bases. The CDR3 runs to 18 residues. Germline CDR1 GTSNPN, CDR2 SVGIG (reference sequence). The CDR3 coding sequence is TGTGCCTGGACCCCAGGGACAGTCATCGGGCCACCTGGAAACACCATATATTTT. It specifies CAWTPGTVIGPPGNTIYF.

This clonotype was seen a few times. V and J are TRBV14 and TRBJ2-2; D is undetermined. Trimming removed 0 bases from V and 5 bases from J, with 16 bases in between. Germline V gene lookup returns CDR1 SGHDN and CDR2 FVKESK. The CDR3 spans 17 residues. The CDR3 DNA reads TGTGCCAGCAGCCAAGATTCTCGAGCGCTGCAAACCGGGGAGCTGTTTTTT. Its protein product is CASSQDSRALQTGELFF.

V is TRBV12-3 or TRBV12-4 and J is TRBJ2-2, with D unresolved. This CDR3 has 14 residues. Between the trimmed V and J ends, which lost 2 bases and 4 bases, there was a span of 8 bases. In nucleotides, the CDR3 is TGTGCCAGCAGTTTACAGACTGGCACCGGGGAGCTGTTTTTT. Residues: CASSLQTGTGELFF.

This clonotype was detected only a few times. The V and J genes are TRBV18 and TRBJ2-7; D unresolved. The CDR3 runs to 14 residues. The germline gives CDR1 KGHSH, CDR2 LQKENI. V lost 4 bases and J lost 7, with 17 bases in between. The CDR3 sequence: CASSRTDRVKEQYF. CDR3 coding DNA: TGTGCCAGCTCACGGACGGACCGCGTGAAAGAGCAGTACTTC.

This clonotype was seen at least ten times. The V call is TRBV5-1, the J call TRBJ1-1; D unresolved. Trimming left V 4 bases short and J 1 base short, with 11 bases between. Germline values: CDR1 SGHRS, CDR2 YFSETQ. The CDR3 is 14 amino acids. In DNA, the CDR3 is TGCGCCAGCAGCCCTCCTCTCGAGAACACTGAAGCTTTCTTT. Amino acid sequence: CASSPPLENTEAFF.

This clonotype has a handful of counts. This rearrangement joins TRBV12-3 or TRBV12-4 to TRBJ1-6; TRBD1 matches at 7 bases. The trim removed 5 bases at V and 5 bases at J, leaving 6 bases unmatched. The CDR3 runs to 15 residues. CDR3 DNA sequence: TGTGCCAGCAGTCCGAGGACAGGAGATAATTCACCCCTCCACTTT. Translated: CASSPRTGDNSPLHF.

The sample holds a few counts of this clonotype. The rearrangement links TRBV20-1 to TRBJ1-3, with 7 bases that match TRBD1. This CDR3 has 17 residues. Germline CDR1 is DFQATT and CDR2 is SNEGSKA (reference sequence). V lost 6 bases and J lost 2; bases outside the gene matches: 16. CDR3 nucleotide sequence: TGCAGTGCCCGGGACAGTTTTAAACGTCTAGCTGGAAACACCATATATTTT. Amino acids: CSARDSFKRLAGNTIYF.